The present T cell receptor beta chain was sequenced within a study of control samples from healthy donors and cancer patients. Using immunoSEQ multiplex PCR, the repertoire was profiled, and TCRdb retains in-frame clones only, with some absent. In the table there are about 190,000 clones, around 93% of which are singletons. Germline loops: CDR1 LGHDT, CDR2 YNNKEL (reference sequence). The CDR3 totals 13 residues. Trimming cost V 5 bases and J 3 bases, with 11 bases left between them. This TCR was recovered from a man aged 30 to 45 in good health. The chain links TRBV3-1 (or the pseudogene TRBV3-2) to TRBJ2-7; D call uncertain. The sample comprised blood. Written as DNA, the CDR3 is TGTGCCAGCAGCAACAGCATAGGCTACGAGCAGTACTTC. It is translated as CASSNSIGYEQYF.